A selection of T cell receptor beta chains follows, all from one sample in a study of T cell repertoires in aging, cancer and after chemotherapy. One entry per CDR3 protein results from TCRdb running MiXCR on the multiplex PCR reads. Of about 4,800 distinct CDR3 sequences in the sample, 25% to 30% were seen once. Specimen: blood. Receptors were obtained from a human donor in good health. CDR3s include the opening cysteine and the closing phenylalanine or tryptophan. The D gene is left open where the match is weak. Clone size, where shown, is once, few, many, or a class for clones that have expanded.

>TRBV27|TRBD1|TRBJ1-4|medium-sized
TGTGCCAGCAGTCCCGGGACAGGGATTGGGGAACTGTTTTTT
CASSPGTGIGELFF
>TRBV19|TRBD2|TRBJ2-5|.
TGTGCCAGTAGTATCGGCCTAGCGGGCGAGACCCAGTACTTC
CASSIGLAGETQYF
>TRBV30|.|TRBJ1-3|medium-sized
TGTGCCTGGAGTGTATCCCGGGTAGCGAACACCATATATTTT
CAWSVSRVANTIYF
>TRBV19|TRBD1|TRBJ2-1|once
TGTGCCAGCAGCCCGGGACAGAACTACAATGAGCAGTTCTTC
CASSPGQNYNEQFF
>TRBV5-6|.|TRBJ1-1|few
TGTGCCAGCAGCACATACCTTACGTCGGCTTTCTTT
CASSTYLTSAFF
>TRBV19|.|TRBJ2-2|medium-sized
TGTGCCAGTACCTCCGGGACGTTCCGATCCGGGGAGCTGTTTTTT
CASTSGTFRSGELFF
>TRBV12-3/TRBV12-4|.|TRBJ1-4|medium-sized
TGTGCCAGCAGTTTAGGGGGGAACGAAAAACTGTTTTTT
CASSLGGNEKLFF
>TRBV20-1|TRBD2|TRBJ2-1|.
TGCAGCGCTTCCGGGACTAGCGGGAGTGATGAGCAGTTCTTC
CSASGTSGSDEQFF
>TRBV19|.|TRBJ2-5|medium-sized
TGTGCCAGTAGTAGGTCGCTTTTGGGAGCGGGAGAGACCCAGTACTTC
CASSRSLLGAGETQYF
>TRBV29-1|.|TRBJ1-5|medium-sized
TGCAGCGTTGAACAGGGAAGCAATCAGCCCCAGCATTTT
CSVEQGSNQPQHF
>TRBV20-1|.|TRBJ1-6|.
TGCAGTGTCCGACCGAGGTCCTATAATTCACCCCTCCACTTT
CSVRPRSYNSPLHF
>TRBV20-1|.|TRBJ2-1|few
TGCAGTGCTAGGGAGGGCAGGGTACCCTACAATGAGCAGTTCTTC
CSAREGRVPYNEQFF
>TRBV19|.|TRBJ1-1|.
TGTGCCAGTAGTATAGATTGGGGGACTGAAGCTTTCTTT
CASSIDWGTEAFF
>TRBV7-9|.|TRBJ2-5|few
TGTGCCAGCAGCCCCCTCCTTGGGCCAGCCCTCCAAGAGACCCAGTACTTC
CASSPLLGPALQETQYF
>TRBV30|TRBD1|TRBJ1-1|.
TGTGCCTGGAGCCAGGGGGCGAGGGGCACTGAAGCTTTCTTT
CAWSQGARGTEAFF
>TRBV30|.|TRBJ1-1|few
TGTGCCTGGAGCAGGGTCGCGGACACTGAAGCTTTCTTT
CAWSRVADTEAFF
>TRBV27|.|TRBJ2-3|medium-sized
TGTGCCAGCAGTTTTGGGGGGCACACAGATACGCAGTATTTT
CASSFGGHTDTQYF
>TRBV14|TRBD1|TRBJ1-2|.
TGTGCCAGCAGCCCCGGGACAGCTTATGGCTACACCTTC
CASSPGTAYGYTF
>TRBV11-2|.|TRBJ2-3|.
TGTGCCAGCAGCTTAAGGAGCGGTCCCAGCACAGATACGCAGTATTTT
CASSLRSGPSTDTQYF
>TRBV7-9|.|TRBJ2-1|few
TGTGCCAGCAGCTTAGAGGCCCAATACTACAATGAGCAGTTCTTC
CASSLEAQYYNEQFF
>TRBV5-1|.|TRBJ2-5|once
TGCGCCAGCAGCGGGCAGGGGGGCGAAGAGACCCAGTACTTC
CASSGQGGEETQYF
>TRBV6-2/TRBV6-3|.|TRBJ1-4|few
TGTGCCAGCAGGACCCGGGGGGGGAGCGAAAAACTGTTTTTT
CASRTRGGSEKLFF
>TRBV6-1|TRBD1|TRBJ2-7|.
TGTGCCAGCACCCGGACAGGTTTCTACGAGCAGTACTTC
CASTRTGFYEQYF
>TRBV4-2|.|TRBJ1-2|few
TGTGCCAGCAGCCAAAGCGGGGGGGACTATGGCTACACCTTC
CASSQSGGDYGYTF
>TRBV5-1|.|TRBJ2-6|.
TGCGCCAGCAGCTCCGGCTCGTCGGCTGGGGCCAACGTCCTGACTTTC
CASSSGSSAGANVLTF
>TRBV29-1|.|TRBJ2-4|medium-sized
TGCAGCGTTATGTGGGGGGCCCCCAAAAACATTCAGTACTTC
CSVMWGAPKNIQYF
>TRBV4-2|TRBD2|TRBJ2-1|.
TGTGCCAGCAGCCAAGACAGGGCGGGGGGGCGGAATGAGCAGTTCTTC
CASSQDRAGGRNEQFF
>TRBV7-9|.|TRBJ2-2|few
TGTGCCAGCAGCTTAGAAGAAGGACGGGCCGGGGAGCTGTTTTTT
CASSLEEGRAGELFF
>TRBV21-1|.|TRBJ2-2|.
TGTGCCAGCAGCTGTCCGACAGGCTCGAACACCGGGGAGCTGTTTTTT
CASSCPTGSNTGELFF
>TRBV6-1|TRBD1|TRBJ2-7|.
TGTGCCAGCAGTTTCCTATCAGGGACAGGGGAAGGCGAGCAGTACTTC
CASSFLSGTGEGEQYF
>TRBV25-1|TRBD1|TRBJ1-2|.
TGTGCCAGCAGACGGACAGGGGACTATGGCTACACCTTC
CASRRTGDYGYTF
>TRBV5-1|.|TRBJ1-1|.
TGCGCCAGCAGCTTAGGCAACGGGGACACTGAAGCTTTCTTT
CASSLGNGDTEAFF
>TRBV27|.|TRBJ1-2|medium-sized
TGTGCCAGCAGAACAGACTTTTTGGACTATGGCTACACCTTC
CASRTDFLDYGYTF
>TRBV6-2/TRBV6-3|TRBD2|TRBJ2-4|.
TGTGCCAGCAGTCGGGGGGGGGCCAAAAACATTCAGTACTTC
CASSRGGAKNIQYF
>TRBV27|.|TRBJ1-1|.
TGTGCCAGCAGTCCCATCGCCCCCGAGGGCGAGGGGACTGAAGCTTTCTTT
CASSPIAPEGEGTEAFF
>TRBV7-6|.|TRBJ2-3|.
TGTGCCAGCAGCAAAGCGGGCACAGATACGCAGTATTTT
CASSKAGTDTQYF
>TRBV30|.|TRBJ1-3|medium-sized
TGTGCCTGGAGCTCCGGGGCCGGAAACACCATATATTTT
CAWSSGAGNTIYF
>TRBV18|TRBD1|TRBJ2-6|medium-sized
TGTGCCAGCTCATCCGGGACAGGGGGGACCGGGGCCAACGTCCTGACTTTC
CASSSGTGGTGANVLTF
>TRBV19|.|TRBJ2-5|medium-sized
TGTGCCAGTAGTATTCGGCGAAGGGGGGACGAGACCCAGTACTTC
CASSIRRRGDETQYF
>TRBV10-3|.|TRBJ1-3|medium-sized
TGTGCCATCAGCCCAGGGACCACTGGAAACACCATATATTTT
CAISPGTTGNTIYF
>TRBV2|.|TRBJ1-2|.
TGTGCCAGCAGTGAAGTCGGAATGGGGGGGAACTATGGCTACACCTTC
CASSEVGMGGNYGYTF
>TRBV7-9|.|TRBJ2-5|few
TGTGCCAGCACCCAAAGCCAGACCCAGTACTTC
CASTQSQTQYF
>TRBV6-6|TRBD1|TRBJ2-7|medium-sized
TGTGCCAGCAGCTTCGACAGGGACCATCCCGAGCAGTACTTC
CASSFDRDHPEQYF
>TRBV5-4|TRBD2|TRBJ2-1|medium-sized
TGTGCCAGCAGCTTGGTGGGGGGAGGGCCGGGGGAGCAGTTCTTC
CASSLVGGGPGEQFF
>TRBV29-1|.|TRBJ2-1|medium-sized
TGCAGCGTTTTACAAGGAAAGAATGAGCAGTTCTTC
CSVLQGKNEQFF
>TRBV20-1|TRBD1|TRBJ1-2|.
TGCAGTGCTAGGGAAGGGGGCTGGGACTATGGCTACACCTTC
CSAREGGWDYGYTF
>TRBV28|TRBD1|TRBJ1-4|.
TGTGCCAGCAGGATACAGGGGGCAAAGGGGGAAAAACTGTTTTTT
CASRIQGAKGEKLFF
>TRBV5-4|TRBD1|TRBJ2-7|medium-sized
TGTGCCAGCAGCTTGCTGGACAGGCGCGACGAGCAGTACTTC
CASSLLDRRDEQYF
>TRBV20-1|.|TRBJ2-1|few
TGCAGTGCTAGAGAACCGGGACTCTCCTACAATGAGCAGTTCTTC
CSAREPGLSYNEQFF
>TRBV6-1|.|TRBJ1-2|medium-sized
TGTGCCAGCAGCGAAAGCGGCAGGGTCACCTATGGCTACACCTTC
CASSESGRVTYGYTF
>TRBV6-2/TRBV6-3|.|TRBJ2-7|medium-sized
TGTGCCAGCAGTCCGCATAATGCGGGGAACTACGAGCAGTACTTC
CASSPHNAGNYEQYF
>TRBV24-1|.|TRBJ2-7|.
TGTGCCACCAGTGATTCGACCTCCGGGACCGTGTACGAGCAGTACTTC
CATSDSTSGTVYEQYF
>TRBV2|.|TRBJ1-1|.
TGTGCCAGCACTCTAGATGGAGGGAAGGACACTGAAGCTTTCTTT
CASTLDGGKDTEAFF
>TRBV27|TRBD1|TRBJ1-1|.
TGTGCCAGCAGTAACAGGGGAAGGGCAGAGACTGAAGCTTTCTTT
CASSNRGRAETEAFF
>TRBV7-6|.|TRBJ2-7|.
TGTGCCAGCAGCTTAGGGACCGAACTGTACGAGCAGTACTTC
CASSLGTELYEQYF
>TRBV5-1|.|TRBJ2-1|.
TGCGCCAGCAGCTTCATGAGCCACAGTGAGCAGTTCTTC
CASSFMSHSEQFF
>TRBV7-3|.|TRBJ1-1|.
TGTGCCAGCAGCTTAACGGGGTTCGCGAACACTGAAGCTTTCTTT
CASSLTGFANTEAFF
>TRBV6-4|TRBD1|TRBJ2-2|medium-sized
TGTGCCAGCAGTCGGCAGGGGGACACCGGGGAGCTGTTTTTT
CASSRQGDTGELFF
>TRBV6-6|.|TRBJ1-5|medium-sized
TGTGCCAGCAGTTACATCCCCGATAGCAATCAGCCCCAGCATTTT
CASSYIPDSNQPQHF